What follows are 5 T cell receptor beta chains derived from one specimen sequenced in a study of T cells expressing NK-cell markers. With the 5' RACE reads reprocessed, TCRdb shows one record per CDR3 protein and no DNA. Seen in this sample are 450,000 to 600,000 distinct CDR3 sequences; the ten most common clones hold approximately 3.6%. Sequences were obtained from blood T cells: a sorted CD56 or NKG2C T cell subset, CD4+ or CD8+ T cells, or bulk PBMC T cells (not recorded which). These receptors all come from a man between 18 and 35 years old in good health.

The rearrangement uses TRBV7-9 and TRBJ2-7. From germline, CDR1 is SEHNR and CDR2 FQNEAQ (reference sequence). This CDR3 comprises 14 residues. CDR3 protein: CASSFTVSSYEQYF.

The chain combines TRBV11-2 with TRBJ2-2; TCRdb calls TRBD1, which cannot be checked without DNA. The CDR3 extends over 13 amino acids. Germline V lookup: CDR1 SGHAT, CDR2 FQNNGV. This CDR3 reads CASTYEGVGELFF.

The CDR3 region is CASSLTGARTDTQYF. The V call is TRBV7-2, the J call TRBJ2-3; TCRdb's D gene call, TRBD2, goes unchecked for lack of DNA. The germline gives CDR1 SGHTA, CDR2 FQGNSA. The CDR3 runs to 15 residues.

The chain uses TRBV2 and TRBJ2-3. The germline V gene encodes CDR1 SNHLY and CDR2 FYNNEI. The CDR3 is 15 amino acids. CDR3 loop: CASSEMEYGTDTQYF. The variable domain in full, with the rest retrieved from reference TRBV2 and TRBJ2-3, is EPEVTQTPSHQVTQMGQEVILRCVPISNHLYFYWYRQILGQKVEFLVSFYNNEISEKSEIFDDQFSVERPDGSNFTLKIRSTKLEDSAMYFCASSEMEYGTDTQYFGPGTRLTVL.

The rearrangement joins TRBV29-1 to TRBJ1-2; there is no DNA to check the TCRdb D call of TRBD1. Germline-derived CDR1 and CDR2 are SQVTM and ANQGSEA. The CDR3 runs to 11 residues. Here the CDR3 reads CSVGATGAYTF.